A selection of T cell receptor beta chains follows, all from one sample in a study of regulatory T cells in long-lasting Graves disease. MiXCR was run by TCRdb on the multiplex PCR reads, yielding one entry per CDR3 protein. Altogether 240,000 or so distinct CDR3 sequences are present, 20% to 25% being singletons, with the ten largest covering over 11%. Sequencing used peripheral blood mononuclear cells (PBMCs), obtained at new diagnosis, from a patient treated with antithyroid drugs. All receptors derive from a female donor with Graves disease. CDR3s include the opening cysteine and the closing phenylalanine or tryptophan. Each record gives: D gene, V gene, CDR3 length, clone size, J gene, CDR3 DNA, CDR3 protein. A D gene is named only where the DNA matches it firmly. Clone size, where shown, is once, few, many, or a class for clones that have expanded.

NA	TRBV18	16	many	TRBJ2-7	TGTGCCAGCTCACCACAGCACGCGACGGCTGCCTACGAGCAGTACTTC	CASSPQHATAAYEQYF
NA	TRBV12-3/TRBV12-4	15	many	TRBJ2-2	TGTGCCAGCAGTTTACGCAGTACAGTCACCGGGGAGCTGTTTTTT	CASSLRSTVTGELFF
TRBD2	TRBV7-3	15	many	TRBJ2-5	TGTGCCAGCAGCCCCGGACTAGCGGGGCGGAAGACCCAGTACTTC	CASSPGLAGRKTQYF
NA	TRBV15	14	many	TRBJ1-6	TGTGCCACCAGCAGAGGAAAGGGAGGCTCACCCCTCCACTTT	CATSRGKGGSPLHF
NA	TRBV4-2	14	NA	TRBJ2-7	TGTGCCAGCAGCCAGGGAATCGGGGACTACGAGCAGTACTTC	CASSQGIGDYEQYF
NA	TRBV24-1	13	many	TRBJ2-7	TGTGCCACCAGTGCGGCAGGAACCTACGAGCAGTACTTC	CATSAAGTYEQYF
TRBD1	TRBV5-4	13	few	TRBJ2-2	TGTGCCAGCAGCCCCAGGGGGTCCGGGGAGCTGTTTTTT	CASSPRGSGELFF
NA	TRBV24-1	14	many	TRBJ1-5	TGTGCCACGCAGGACATAAATAGCAATCAGCCCCAGCATTTT	CATQDINSNQPQHF
TRBD1	TRBV3-1	14	many	TRBJ1-4	TGTGCCAGCAGCCAAAGACAGGGATATGAAAAACTGTTTTTT	CASSQRQGYEKLFF
TRBD1	TRBV30	13	NA	TRBJ2-1	TGTGCCTGGAGTCCCCAGGGGGTGAATGAGCAGTTCTTC	CAWSPQGVNEQFF
NA	TRBV10-3	13	few	TRBJ1-5	TGTGCCATCATCTTGGGGGGCAATCAGCCCCAGCATTTT	CAIILGGNQPQHF
NA	TRBV7-2	13	many	TRBJ1-4	TGTGCCAGCAGCTTATCCTATAATGAAAAACTGTTTTTT	CASSLSYNEKLFF
NA	TRBV29-1	12	NA	TRBJ1-1	TGCAGCGTAAGCAGCTCAAACACTGAAGCTTTCTTT	CSVSSSNTEAFF
NA	TRBV6-1	15	few	TRBJ2-3	TGTGCCAGCAGACTCCTGACTAGGAGCACAGATACGCAGTATTTT	CASRLLTRSTDTQYF
NA	TRBV4-1	14	many	TRBJ1-2	TGCGCCAGCAGCCAGCCCGTCGCTAACTATGGCTACACCTTC	CASSQPVANYGYTF
NA	TRBV30	13	many	TRBJ1-2	TGTGCCTGGAGTGTGAAGGGAGGCTATGGCTACACCTTC	CAWSVKGGYGYTF
TRBD1	TRBV10-3	14	many	TRBJ2-4	TGTGCCACAGGGACAGGGAGTGCCAAAAACATTCAGTACTTC	CATGTGSAKNIQYF
NA	TRBV9	14	NA	TRBJ1-4	TGTGCCAACAGCGGCGGTCCCGTGGAAGAAAAACTGTTTTTT	CANSGGPVEEKLFF